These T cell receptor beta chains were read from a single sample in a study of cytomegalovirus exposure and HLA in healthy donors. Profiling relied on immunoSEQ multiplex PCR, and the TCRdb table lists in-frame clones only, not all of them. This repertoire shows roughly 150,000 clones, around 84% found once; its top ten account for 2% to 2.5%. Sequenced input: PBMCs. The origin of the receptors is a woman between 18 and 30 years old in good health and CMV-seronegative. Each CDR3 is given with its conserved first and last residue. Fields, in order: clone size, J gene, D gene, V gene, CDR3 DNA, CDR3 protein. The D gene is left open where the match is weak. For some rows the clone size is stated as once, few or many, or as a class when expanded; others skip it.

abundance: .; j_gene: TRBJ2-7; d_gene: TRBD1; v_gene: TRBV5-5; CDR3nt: TGTGCCAGCAGAGACCGGGACAGGGGCTACGAGCAGTACTTC; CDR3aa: CASRDRDRGYEQYF
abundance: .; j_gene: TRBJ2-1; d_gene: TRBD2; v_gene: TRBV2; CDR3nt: TGTGCCAGCGATAGACTAGCGGGAGACAATGAGCAGTTCTTC; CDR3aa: CASDRLAGDNEQFF
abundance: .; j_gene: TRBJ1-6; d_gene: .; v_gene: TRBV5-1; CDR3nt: TGCGCCAGCAGCTACAGTAACTCCTATAATTCACCCCTCCACTTT; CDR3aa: CASSYSNSYNSPLHF
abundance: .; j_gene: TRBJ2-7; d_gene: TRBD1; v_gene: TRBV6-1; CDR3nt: TGTGCCAGCAGAAACAGGGGGTACCCAAACTACGAGCAGTACTTC; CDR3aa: CASRNRGYPNYEQYF
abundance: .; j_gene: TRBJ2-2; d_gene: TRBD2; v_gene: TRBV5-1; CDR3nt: TGCGCCAGCAGCCCTAGCGGGGGGTCGAACACCGGGGAGCTGTTTTTT; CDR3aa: CASSPSGGSNTGELFF
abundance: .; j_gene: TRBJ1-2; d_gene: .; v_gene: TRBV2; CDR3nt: TGTGCCAGCAGTGAAACCGGGGGGGGGAACTATGGCTACACCTTC; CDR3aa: CASSETGGGNYGYTF
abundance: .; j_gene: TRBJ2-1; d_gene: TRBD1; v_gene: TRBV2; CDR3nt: TGTGCCAGCAGTGACCAGGGGGCTTACAATGAGCAGTTCTTC; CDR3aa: CASSDQGAYNEQFF
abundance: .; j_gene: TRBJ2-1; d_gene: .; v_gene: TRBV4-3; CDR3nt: TGCGCCAGCAGCCAAGATTTTAGCTCCTACAATGAGCAGTTCTTC; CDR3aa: CASSQDFSSYNEQFF
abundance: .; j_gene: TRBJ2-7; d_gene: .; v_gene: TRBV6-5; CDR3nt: TGTGCCAGCAGTTACTCCCAGTCTTTCTTTTCCTACGAGCAGTACTTC; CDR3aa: CASSYSQSFFSYEQYF
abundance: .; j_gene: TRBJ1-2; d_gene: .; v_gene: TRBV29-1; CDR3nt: TGCAGCACCCGAAGGGGTCAGAGCGGCTACACCTTC; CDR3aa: CSTRRGQSGYTF
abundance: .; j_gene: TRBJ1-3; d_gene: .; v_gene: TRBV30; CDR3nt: TGTGCCTGGAGTACCAGGGGCCTTGGAAACACCATATATTTT; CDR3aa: CAWSTRGLGNTIYF
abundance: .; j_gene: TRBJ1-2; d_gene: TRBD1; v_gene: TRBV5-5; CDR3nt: TGTGCCAGCAGCCCACCACTGACAGGGGGCCTTGGCTACACCTTC; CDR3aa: CASSPPLTGGLGYTF
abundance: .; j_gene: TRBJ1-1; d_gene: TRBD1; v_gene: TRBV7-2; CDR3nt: TGTGCCAGCAGCTACCGGGACAGGGCTGGCTCTGAAGCTTTCTTT; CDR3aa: CASSYRDRAGSEAFF
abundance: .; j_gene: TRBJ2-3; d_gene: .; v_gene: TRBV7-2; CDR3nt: TGTGCCAGCAGACTGAGGAGGGAGAGCACAGATACGCAGTATTTT; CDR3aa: CASRLRRESTDTQYF
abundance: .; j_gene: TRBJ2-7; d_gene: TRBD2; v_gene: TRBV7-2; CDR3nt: TGTGCCAGCAGCTTAGTTAGCGGCGGGGGAGAGCAGTACTTC; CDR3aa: CASSLVSGGGEQYF
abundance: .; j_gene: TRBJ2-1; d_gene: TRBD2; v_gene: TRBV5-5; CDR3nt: TGTGCCAGCAGCCCACCGTATCCCACATCCGGGACTAGACCTTACAATGAGCAGTTCTTC; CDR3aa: CASSPPYPTSGTRPYNEQFF
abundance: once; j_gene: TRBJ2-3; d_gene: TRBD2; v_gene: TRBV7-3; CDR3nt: TGTGCCAGCAGCCCCGAGGGAGCGGGGTCGGATACGCAGTATTTT; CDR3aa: CASSPEGAGSDTQYF
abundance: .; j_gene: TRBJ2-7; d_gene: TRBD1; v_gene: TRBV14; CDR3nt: TGTGCCAGCAGCCAATTGACAGGGGGCATGGCCGAGCAGTACTTC; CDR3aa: CASSQLTGGMAEQYF
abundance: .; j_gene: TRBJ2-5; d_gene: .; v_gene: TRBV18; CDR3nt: TGTGCCAGCTCACCAGGGCAGGGCCAAGAGACCCAGTACTTC; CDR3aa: CASSPGQGQETQYF
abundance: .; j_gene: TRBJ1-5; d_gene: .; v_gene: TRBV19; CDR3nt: TGTGCCAGTAGTTGGGGAGCCTTTAGCAATCAGCCCCAGCATTTT; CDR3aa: CASSWGAFSNQPQHF
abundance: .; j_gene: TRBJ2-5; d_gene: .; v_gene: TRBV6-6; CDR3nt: TGTGCCAGCAGTGCGGCCAGCGAAGAGACCCAGTACTTC; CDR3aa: CASSAASEETQYF
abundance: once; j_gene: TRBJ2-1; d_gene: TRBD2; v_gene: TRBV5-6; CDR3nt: TGTGTCAGCAGCTTAGGGACTAGCGGGGGAAGGGGGCAGTTCTTC; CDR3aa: CVSSLGTSGGRGQFF
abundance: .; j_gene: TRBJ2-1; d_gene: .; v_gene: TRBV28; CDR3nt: TGTGCCAGCAGTTTGGGCGGAGGAGGGGTCAATGAGCAGTTCTTC; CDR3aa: CASSLGGGGVNEQFF
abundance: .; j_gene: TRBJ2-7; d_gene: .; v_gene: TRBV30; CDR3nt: TGTGCCTGGACCAAGGGGGTGGGCTACGAGCAGTACTTC; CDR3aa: CAWTKGVGYEQYF
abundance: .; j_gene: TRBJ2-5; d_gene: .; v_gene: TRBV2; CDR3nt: TGTGCCAGCACAGTAGAGGAACAAGAGACCCAGTACTTC; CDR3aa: CASTVEEQETQYF
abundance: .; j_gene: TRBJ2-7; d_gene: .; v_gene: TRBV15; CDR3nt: TGTGCCACCAGCAGAGATTTGGGGGGCGAGCAGTACTTC; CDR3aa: CATSRDLGGEQYF
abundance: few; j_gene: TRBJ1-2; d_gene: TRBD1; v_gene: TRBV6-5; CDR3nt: TGTGCCAGCAGTTGGACAGGGCATGGCTACACCTTC; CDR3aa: CASSWTGHGYTF
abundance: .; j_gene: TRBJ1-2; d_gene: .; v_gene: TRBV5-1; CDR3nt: TGCGCCAGCAGCTTCCTGTCGACAGGAAACTATGGCTACACCTTC; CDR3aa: CASSFLSTGNYGYTF
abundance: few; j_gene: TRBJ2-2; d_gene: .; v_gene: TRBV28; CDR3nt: TGTGCCAGCACCCAGTCTGGCTCCGGGACACTGAACACCGGGGAGCTGTTTTTT; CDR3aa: CASTQSGSGTLNTGELFF
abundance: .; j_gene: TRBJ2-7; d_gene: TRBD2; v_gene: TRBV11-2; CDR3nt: TGTGCCAGCAGCCTGGGACTAGCGGTCTACGAGCAGTACTTC; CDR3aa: CASSLGLAVYEQYF
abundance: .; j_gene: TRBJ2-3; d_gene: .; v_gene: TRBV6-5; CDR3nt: TGTGCCAGCAGCACGTCTAGGGATACGCAGTATTTT; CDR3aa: CASSTSRDTQYF
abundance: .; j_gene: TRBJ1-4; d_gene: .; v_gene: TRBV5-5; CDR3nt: TGTGCCAGCAGCTTGTTCGTTCCCCCCGTTCTTGAAAAACTGTTTTTT; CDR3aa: CASSLFVPPVLEKLFF
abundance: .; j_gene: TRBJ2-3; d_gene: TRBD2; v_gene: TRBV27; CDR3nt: TGTGCCAGCAGTCCCCTAGCGGGGGGCACAGATACGCAGTATTTT; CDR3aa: CASSPLAGGTDTQYF
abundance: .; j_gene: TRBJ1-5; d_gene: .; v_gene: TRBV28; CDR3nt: TGTGCCAGCAGTTTCGACAGGAGTAACCAGCCCCAGCATTTT; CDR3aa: CASSFDRSNQPQHF
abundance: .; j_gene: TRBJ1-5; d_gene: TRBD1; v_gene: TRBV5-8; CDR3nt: TGTGCCAGCGCCGTTGGGTTGGGGACAGGGGGGATCGGCAATCAGCCCCAGCATTTT; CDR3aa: CASAVGLGTGGIGNQPQHF
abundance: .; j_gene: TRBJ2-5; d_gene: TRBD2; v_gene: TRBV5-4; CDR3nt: TGTGCCAGCAGCTTGGCCGCTAGCGGGGGAGAGACCCAGTACTTC; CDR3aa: CASSLAASGGETQYF
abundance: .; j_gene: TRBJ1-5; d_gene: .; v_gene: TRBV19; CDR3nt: TGTGCCAGTAGTATAGAGATGGGAGGATCCCAACAGCCCCAGCATTTT; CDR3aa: CASSIEMGGSQQPQHF
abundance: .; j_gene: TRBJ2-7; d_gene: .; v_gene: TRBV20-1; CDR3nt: TGCAGTGCCACTCTCCAGGACGAGCAGTACTTC; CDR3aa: CSATLQDEQYF
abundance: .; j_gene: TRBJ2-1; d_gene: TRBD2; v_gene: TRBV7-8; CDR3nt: TGTGCCAGCAGCGTCACCGGGGGGAATGAGCAGTTCTTC; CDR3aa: CASSVTGGNEQFF
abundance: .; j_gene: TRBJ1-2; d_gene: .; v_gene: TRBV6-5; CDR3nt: TGTGCCAGCAGACCCCTCGTACCAGTCCCTTATGGCTACACCTTC; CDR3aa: CASRPLVPVPYGYTF
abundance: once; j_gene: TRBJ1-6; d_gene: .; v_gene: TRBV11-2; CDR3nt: TGTGCCAGCAGCCCGCTGAGCTCCTATAATTCACCCCTCCACTTT; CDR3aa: CASSPLSSYNSPLHF
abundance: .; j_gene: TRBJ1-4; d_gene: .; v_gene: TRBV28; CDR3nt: TGTGCCAGCATGACCGGAGTCGCTAATGAAAAACTGTTTTTT; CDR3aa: CASMTGVANEKLFF
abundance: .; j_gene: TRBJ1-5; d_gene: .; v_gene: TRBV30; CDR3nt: TGTGCCTGGAGTACCGGGGAGGGCAATCAGCCCCAGCATTTT; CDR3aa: CAWSTGEGNQPQHF
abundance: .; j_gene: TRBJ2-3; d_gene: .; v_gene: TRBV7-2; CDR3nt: TGTGCCAGCAGCTTCGGGGGGCGGGGGAGAACCCAGACGCAGTATTTT; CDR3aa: CASSFGGRGRTQTQYF
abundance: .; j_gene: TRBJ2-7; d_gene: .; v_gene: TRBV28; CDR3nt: TGTGCCAGCAGTTTAGCGGGGACTGTCCCCTACGAGCAGTACTTC; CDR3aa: CASSLAGTVPYEQYF
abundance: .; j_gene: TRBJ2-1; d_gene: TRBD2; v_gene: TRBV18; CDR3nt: TGTGCCAGCTCACCAGGGGCTAGCGGTTACAATGAGCAGTTCTTC; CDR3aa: CASSPGASGYNEQFF
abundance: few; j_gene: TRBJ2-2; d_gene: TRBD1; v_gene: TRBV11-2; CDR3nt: TGTGCCAGCACGGACAGGGCGGATACCGGGGAGCTGTTTTTT; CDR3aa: CASTDRADTGELFF
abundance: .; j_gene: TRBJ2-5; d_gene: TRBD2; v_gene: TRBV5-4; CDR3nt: TGTGCCAGCAGCCCGACCGGACCGGGAGGAGGGGAGACCCAGTACTTC; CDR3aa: CASSPTGPGGGETQYF
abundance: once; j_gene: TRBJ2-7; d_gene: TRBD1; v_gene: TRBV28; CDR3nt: TGTGCCAGCAGCCGAGGGGGACAGGGGTCCCACGAGCAGTACTTC; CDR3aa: CASSRGGQGSHEQYF
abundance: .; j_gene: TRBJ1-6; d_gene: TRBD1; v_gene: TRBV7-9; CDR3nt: TGTGCCAGCAGATCGGACAGGACCTATAATTCACCCCTCCACTTT; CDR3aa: CASRSDRTYNSPLHF
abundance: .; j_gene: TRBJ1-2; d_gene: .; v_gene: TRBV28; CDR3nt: TGTGCCAGCAGCCCCGTGGACAACGTGGGTGGCTACACCTTC; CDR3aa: CASSPVDNVGGYTF
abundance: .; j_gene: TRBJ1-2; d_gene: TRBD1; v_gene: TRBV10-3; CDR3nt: TGTGCCATCAGTGAGACAGGGGCGCGGGACTATGGCTACACCTTC; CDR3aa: CAISETGARDYGYTF
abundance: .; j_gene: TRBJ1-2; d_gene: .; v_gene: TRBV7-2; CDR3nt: TGTGCCAGTACGGGGGGGGCCGGCTATGGCTACACCTTC; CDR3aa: CASTGGAGYGYTF
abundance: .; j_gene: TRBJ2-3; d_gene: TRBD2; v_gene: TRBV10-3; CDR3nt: TGTGCCATCAGTCCCTTATCTGGGACTAGCGGGCCCAATAGCACAGATACGCAGTATTTT; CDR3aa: CAISPLSGTSGPNSTDTQYF
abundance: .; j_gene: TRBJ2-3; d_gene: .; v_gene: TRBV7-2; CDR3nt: TGTGCCAGCAGTCCAGGCACAGATACGCAGTATTTT; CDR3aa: CASSPGTDTQYF
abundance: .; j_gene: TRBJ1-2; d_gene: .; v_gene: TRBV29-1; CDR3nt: TGCAGCGTTGTAGGTGAGAGGGACAATAACTATGGCTACACCTTC; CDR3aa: CSVVGERDNNYGYTF
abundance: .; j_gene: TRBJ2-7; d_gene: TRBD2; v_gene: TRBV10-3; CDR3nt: TGTGCCATCAGTGACACTAGCGGGGCCACGTTCGTTTACGAGCAGTACTTC; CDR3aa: CAISDTSGATFVYEQYF
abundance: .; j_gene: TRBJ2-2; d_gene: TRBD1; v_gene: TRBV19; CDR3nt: TGTGCCAGTACCACTTCGACAGGGGCCACCGGGGAGCTGTTTTTT; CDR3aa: CASTTSTGATGELFF
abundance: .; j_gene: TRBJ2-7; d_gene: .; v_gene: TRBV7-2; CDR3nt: TGTGCCAGCAGCTTAAGCCCCCTGATGCGGGGCGAGCAGTACTTC; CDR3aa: CASSLSPLMRGEQYF